This T cell receptor beta chain stems from a study of T cell clonality in common variable immunodeficiency. Germline CDR1 is LNHDA and CDR2 is SQIVND (reference sequence). J gave up 4 bases and V 5 bases, and 4 bases lay outside the gene matches. The CDR3 has 14 residues. Blood samples were heparinized, about 4.5 to 9 ml per donor. Only a few counts were recorded for this clone. Its specificity is not known. The read terminates 3 residues before the CDR3 end, so the remaining end is supplied by the germline J gene. The study, taken as a whole, reports: In common variable immunodeficiency, TCR beta chains reportedly carried fewer deletions and N-nucleotide insertions.

The assay was immunoSEQ multiplex PCR, and TCRdb's table has in-frame clones only and misses some. The sample gives 25,000 to 35,000 clones, none seen only once, and the top ten clones hold around 5.4%. This clonotype originated in a human donor with common variable immunodeficiency. The chain uses TRBV19 and TRBJ2-3; 9 nucleotides agree with TRBD1. Source material: peripheral blood mononuclear cells. Incomplete CDR3 DNA: TGTGCCAGTAGTCACGGGACAGGGCCAGATACG. This encodes CASSHGTGPDT. The whole CDR3 sequence reads CASSHGTGPDTQYF. Supplemented by reference TRBV19 and TRBJ2-3, the full variable domain reads DGGITQSPKYLFRKEGQNVTLSCEQNLNHDAMYWYRQDPGQGLRLIYYSQIVNDFQKGDIAEGYSVSREKKESFPLTVTSAQKNPTAFYLCASSHGTGPDTQYFGPGTRLTVL.